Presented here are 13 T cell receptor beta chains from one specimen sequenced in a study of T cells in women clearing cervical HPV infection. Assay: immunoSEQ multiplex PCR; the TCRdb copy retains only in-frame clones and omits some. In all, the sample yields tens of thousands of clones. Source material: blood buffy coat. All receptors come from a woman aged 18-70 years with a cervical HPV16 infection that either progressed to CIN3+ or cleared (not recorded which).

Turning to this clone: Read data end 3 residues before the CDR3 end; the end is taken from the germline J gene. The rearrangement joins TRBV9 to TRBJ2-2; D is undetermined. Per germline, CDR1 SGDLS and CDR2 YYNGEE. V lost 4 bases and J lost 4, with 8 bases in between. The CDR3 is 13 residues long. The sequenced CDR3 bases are TGTGCCAGCAGCATTAAGGGCACCGGGGAG. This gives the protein CASSIKGTGE. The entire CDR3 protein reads CASSIKGTGELFF.

CDR3 bases read: TGTGCCAGCAGCAGGGGGGGAAGCTCCTACAATGAG. It is translated as CASSRGGSSYNE. The whole CDR3 reads CASSRGGSSYNEQFF. The gene calls are TRBV9 and TRBJ2-1, with TRBD2 as a possible D gene (7 bases). Read data end 3 residues before the CDR3 end; the end is taken from the germline J gene. CDR1 and CDR2 from the germline V gene are SGDLS and YYNGEE. The CDR3 length is 15 residues. V lost 4 bases and J 0 bases, leaving 11 bases between the germline ends.

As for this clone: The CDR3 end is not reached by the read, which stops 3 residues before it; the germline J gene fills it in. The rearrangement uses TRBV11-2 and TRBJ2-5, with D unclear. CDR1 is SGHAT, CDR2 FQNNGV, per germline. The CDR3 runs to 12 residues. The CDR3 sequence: CASSEAIHTQYF. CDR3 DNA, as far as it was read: TGTGCCAGCAGCGAGGCCATCCATACC.

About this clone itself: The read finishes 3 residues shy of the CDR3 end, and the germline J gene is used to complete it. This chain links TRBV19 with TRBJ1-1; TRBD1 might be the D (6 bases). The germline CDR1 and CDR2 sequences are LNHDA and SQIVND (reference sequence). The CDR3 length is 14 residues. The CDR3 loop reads CASSPQEAGETAFF. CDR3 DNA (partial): TGTGCCAGTAGTCCCCAGGAGGCAGGGGAGACA. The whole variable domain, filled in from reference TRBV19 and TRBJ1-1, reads DGGITQSPKYLFRKEGQNVTLSCEQNLNHDAMYWYRQDPGQGLRLIYYSQIVNDFQKGDIAEGYSVSREKKESFPLTVTSAQKNPTAFYLCASSPQEAGETAFFGQGTRLTVV.

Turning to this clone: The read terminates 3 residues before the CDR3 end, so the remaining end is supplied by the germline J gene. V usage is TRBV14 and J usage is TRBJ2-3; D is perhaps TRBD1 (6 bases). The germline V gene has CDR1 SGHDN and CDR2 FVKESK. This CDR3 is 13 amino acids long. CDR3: CASSQGAFKPQYF. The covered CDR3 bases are TGTGCCAGCAGCCAGGGGGCTTTCAAGCCG.

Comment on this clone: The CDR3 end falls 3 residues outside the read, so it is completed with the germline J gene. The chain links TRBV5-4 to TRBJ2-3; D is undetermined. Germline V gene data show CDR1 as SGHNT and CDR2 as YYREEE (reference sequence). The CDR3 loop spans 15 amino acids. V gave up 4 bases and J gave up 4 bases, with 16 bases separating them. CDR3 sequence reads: CASSPRLRLADTQYF. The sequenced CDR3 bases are TGTGCCAGCAGCCCCCGCCTACGGCTAGCAGATACG.

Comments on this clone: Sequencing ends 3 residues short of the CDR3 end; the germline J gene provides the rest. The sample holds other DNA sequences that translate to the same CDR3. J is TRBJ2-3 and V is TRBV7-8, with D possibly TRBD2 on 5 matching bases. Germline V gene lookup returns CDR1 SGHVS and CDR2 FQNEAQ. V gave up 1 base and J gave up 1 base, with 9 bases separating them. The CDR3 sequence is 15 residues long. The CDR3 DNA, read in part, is TGTGCCAGCAGCTTAGGGACTGGACGCACAGATACG. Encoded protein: CASSLGTGRTDT. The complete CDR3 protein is CASSLGTGRTDTQYF.

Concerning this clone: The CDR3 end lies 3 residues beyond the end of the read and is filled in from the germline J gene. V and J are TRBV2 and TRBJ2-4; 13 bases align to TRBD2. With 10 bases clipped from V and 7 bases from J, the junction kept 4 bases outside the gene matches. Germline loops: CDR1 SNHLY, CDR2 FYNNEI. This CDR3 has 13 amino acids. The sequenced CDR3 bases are TGTGCCACGGGACTAGCGGGGCCCAACATT. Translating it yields CATGLAGPNI. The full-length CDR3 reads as CATGLAGPNIQYF.

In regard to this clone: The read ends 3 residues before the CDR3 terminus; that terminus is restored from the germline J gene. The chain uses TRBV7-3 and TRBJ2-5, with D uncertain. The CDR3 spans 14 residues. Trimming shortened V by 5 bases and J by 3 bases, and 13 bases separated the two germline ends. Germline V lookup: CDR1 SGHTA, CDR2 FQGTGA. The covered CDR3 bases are TGTGCCAGCAGCCCCAACGGTCTGAAAGAGACC. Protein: CASSPNGLKET. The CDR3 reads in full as CASSPNGLKETQYF.

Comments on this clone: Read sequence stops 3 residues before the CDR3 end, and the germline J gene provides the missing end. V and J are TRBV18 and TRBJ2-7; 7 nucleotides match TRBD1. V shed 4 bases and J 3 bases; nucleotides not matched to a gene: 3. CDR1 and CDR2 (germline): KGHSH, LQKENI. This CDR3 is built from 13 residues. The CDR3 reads CASSLGQRYEQYF. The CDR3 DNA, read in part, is TGTGCCAGCTCACTGGGACAGCGCTACGAG.

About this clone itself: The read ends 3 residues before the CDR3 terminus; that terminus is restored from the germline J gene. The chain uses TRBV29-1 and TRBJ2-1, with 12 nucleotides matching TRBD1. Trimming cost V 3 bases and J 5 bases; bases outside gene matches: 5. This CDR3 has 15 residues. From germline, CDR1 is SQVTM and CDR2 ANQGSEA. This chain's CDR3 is CSVEGQGALDNEQFF. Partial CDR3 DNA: TGCAGCGTTGAGGGACAGGGGGCTTTAGACAATGAG.

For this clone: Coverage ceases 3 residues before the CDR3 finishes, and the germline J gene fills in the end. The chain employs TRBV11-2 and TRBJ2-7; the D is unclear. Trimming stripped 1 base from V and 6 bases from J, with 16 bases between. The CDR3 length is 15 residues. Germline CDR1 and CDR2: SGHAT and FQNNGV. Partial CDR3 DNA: TGTGCCAGCAGCTTAGGACCGCGCGGTCTACTCGAG. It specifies CASSLGPRGLLE. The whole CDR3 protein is CASSLGPRGLLEQYF. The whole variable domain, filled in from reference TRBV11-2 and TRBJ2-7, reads EAGVAQSPRYKIIEKRQSVAFWCNPISGHATLYWYQQILGQGPKLLIQFQNNGVVDDSQLPKDRFSAERLKGVDSTLKIQPAKLEDSAVYLCASSLGPRGLLEQYFGPGTRLTVT.

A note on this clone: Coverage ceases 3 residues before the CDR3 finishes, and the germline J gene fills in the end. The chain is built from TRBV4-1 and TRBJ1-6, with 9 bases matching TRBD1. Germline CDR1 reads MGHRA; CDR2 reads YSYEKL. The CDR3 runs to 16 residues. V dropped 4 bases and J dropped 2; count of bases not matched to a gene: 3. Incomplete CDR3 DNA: TGCGCCAGCAGCCGGGACAGGGAAGCCTATAATTCACCC. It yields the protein CASSRDREAYNSP. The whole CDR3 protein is CASSRDREAYNSPLHF.